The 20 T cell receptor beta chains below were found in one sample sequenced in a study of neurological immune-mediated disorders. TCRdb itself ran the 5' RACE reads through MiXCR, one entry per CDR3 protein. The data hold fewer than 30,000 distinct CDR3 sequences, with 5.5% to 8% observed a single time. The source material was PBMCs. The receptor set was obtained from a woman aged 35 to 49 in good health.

DNA for the CDR3: TGTGCCAGCAGTTTAGATCGGAGTAGCGGGAGTCTGTACGAGCAGTACTTC. Its translation is CASSLDRSSGSLYEQYF. The chain links TRBV28 to TRBJ2-7; 9 bases fit TRBD2. Germline V gene data show CDR1 as MDHEN and CDR2 as SYDVKM. This CDR3 is built from 17 residues. The V segment lost 2 bases and the J segment 4 bases; nucleotides outside the gene matches: 12.

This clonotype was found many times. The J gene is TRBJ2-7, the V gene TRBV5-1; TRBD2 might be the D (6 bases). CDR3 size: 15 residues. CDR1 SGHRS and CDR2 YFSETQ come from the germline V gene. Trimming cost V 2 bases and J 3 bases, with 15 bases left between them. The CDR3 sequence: CASSFVGGVSYEQYF. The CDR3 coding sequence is TGCGCCAGCAGCTTTGTTGGAGGGGTCAGCTACGAGCAGTACTTC.

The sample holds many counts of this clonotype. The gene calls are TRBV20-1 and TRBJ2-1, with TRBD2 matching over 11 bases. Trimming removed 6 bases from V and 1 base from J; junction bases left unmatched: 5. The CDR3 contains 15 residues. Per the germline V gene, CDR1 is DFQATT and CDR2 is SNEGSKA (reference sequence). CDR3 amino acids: CSATGTSGSYNEQFF. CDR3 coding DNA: TGCAGTGCGACGGGGACTAGCGGTTCCTACAATGAGCAGTTCTTC.

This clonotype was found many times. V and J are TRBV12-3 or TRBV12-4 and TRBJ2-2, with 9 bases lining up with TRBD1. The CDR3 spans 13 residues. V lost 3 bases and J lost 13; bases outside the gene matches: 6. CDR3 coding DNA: TGTGCCAGCAGTTTGGGACAGGGTACCGGGCTGTTTTTT. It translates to CASSLGQGTGLFF.

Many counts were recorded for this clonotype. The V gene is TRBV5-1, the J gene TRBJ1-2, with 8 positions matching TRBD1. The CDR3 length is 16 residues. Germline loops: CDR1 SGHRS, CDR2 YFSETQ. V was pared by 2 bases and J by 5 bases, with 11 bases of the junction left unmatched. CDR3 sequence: CASSLTQGASGYGYTF. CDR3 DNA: TGCGCCAGCAGCTTAACGCAGGGGGCCTCTGGGTATGGCTACACCTTC.

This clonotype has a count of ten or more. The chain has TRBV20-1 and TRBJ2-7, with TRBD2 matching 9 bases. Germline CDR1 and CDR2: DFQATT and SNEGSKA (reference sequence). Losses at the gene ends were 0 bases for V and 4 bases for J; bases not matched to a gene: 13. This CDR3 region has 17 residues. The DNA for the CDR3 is TGCAGTGCTAGAGAACCCAATGGCGGGAGGGCCACATACGAGCAGTACTTC. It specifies CSAREPNGGRATYEQYF.

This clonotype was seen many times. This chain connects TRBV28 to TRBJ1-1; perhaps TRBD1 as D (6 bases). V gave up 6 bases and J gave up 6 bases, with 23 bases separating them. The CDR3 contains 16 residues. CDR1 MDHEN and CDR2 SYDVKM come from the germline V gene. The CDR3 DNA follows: TGTGCCAGCAGCAGCTACGGGACAACCAATCGGGCTGAAGCTTTCTTT. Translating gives CASSSYGTTNRAEAFF.

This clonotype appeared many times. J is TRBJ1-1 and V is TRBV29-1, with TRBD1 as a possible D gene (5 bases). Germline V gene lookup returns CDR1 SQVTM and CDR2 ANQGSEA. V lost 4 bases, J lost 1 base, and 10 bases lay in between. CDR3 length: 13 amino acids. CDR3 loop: CSVGGRGNTEAFF. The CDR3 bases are TGCAGCGTTGGGGGTAGGGGGAACACTGAAGCTTTCTTT.

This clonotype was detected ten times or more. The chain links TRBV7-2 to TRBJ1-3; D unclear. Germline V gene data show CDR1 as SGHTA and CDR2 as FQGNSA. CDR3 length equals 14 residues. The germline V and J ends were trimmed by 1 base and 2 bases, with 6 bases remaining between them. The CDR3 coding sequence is TGTGCCAGCAGCTTAGGCCACACTGGAAACACCATATATTTT. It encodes CASSLGHTGNTIYF. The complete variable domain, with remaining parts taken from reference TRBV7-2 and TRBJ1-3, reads GAGVSQSPSNKVTEKGKDVELRCDPISGHTALYWYRQSLGQGLEFLIYFQGNSAPDKSGLPSDRFSAERTGGSVSTLTIQRTQQEDSAVYLCASSLGHTGNTIYFGEGSWLTVV.

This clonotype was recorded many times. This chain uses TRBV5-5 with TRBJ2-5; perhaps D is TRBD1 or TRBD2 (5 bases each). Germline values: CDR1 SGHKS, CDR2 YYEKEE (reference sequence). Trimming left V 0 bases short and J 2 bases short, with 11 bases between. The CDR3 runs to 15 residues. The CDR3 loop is CASSLVGGIQETQYF. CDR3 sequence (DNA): TGTGCCAGCAGCTTGGTTGGGGGTATACAAGAGACCCAGTACTTC.

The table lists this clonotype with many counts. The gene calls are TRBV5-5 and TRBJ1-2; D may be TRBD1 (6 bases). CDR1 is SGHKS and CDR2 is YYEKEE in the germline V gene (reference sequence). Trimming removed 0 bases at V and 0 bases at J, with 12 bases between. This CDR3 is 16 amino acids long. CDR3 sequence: CASSLEGGGTNYGYTF. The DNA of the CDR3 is TGTGCCAGCAGCTTGGAGGGGGGAGGCACTAACTATGGCTACACCTTC.

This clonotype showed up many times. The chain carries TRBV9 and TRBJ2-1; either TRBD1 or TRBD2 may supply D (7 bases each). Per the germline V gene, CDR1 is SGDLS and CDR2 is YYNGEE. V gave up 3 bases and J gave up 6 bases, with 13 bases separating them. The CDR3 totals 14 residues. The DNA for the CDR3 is TGTGCCAGCAGCGAAGCCAGGGGGGGCAATGAGCAGTTCTTC. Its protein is CASSEARGGNEQFF. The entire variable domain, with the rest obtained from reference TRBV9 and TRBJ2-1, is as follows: DSGVTQTPKHLITATGQRVTLRCSPRSGDLSVYWYQQSLDQGLQFLIQYYNGEERAKGNILERFSAQQFPDLHSELNLSSLELGDSALYFCASSEARGGNEQFFGPGTRLTVL.

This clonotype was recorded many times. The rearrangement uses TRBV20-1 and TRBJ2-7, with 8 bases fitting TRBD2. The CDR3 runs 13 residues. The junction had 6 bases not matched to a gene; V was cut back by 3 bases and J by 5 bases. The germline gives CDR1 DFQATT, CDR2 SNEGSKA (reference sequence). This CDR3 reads CSARAGGFHEQYF. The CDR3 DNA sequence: TGCAGTGCTAGGGCGGGGGGATTCCACGAGCAGTACTTC.

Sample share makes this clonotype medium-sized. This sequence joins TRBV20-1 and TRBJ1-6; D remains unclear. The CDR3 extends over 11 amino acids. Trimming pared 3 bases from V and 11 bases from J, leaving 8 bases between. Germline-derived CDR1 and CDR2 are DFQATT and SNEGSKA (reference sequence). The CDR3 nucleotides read TGCAGTGCTAGGGGCGGGACACCCCTCCACTTT. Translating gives CSARGGTPLHF.

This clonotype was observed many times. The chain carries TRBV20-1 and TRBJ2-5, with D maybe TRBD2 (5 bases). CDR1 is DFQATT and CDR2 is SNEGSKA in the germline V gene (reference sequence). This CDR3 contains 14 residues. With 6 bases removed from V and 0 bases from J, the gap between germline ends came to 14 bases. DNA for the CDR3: TGCAGTGCCCGTTGGACTGGATACCAAGAGACCCAGTACTTC. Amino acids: CSARWTGYQETQYF.

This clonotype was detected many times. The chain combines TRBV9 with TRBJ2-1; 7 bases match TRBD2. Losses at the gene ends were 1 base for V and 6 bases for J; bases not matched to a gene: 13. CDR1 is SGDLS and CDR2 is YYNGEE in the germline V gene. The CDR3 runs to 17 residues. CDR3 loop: CASSVSEGRERANEQFF. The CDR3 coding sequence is TGTGCCAGCAGCGTATCAGAAGGGCGGGAGCGGGCCAATGAGCAGTTCTTC.

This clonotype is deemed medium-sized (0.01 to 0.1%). As DNA, the CDR3 is TGCGCCAGCAGCTCGACTAGCGGGGCTAGCACAGATACGCAGTATTTT. This codes for CASSSTSGASTDTQYF. The genes are TRBV5-1 and TRBJ2-3; 11 nucleotides match TRBD2. CDR3 length: 16 residues. The germline V gene encodes CDR1 SGHRS and CDR2 YFSETQ. V trimming: 3 bases; J trimming: 0 bases; junction bases outside the gene matches: 3.

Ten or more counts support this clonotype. The CDR3: CASRRGSMNTEAFF. In DNA form, the CDR3 reads TGCGCCAGCAGGAGGGGGTCGATGAACACTGAAGCTTTCTTT. The chain recombines TRBV5-1 with TRBJ1-1, with D perhaps TRBD1 (6 bases). Germline-derived CDR1 and CDR2 are SGHRS and YFSETQ. This CDR3 comprises 14 residues. Trimming cost V 5 bases and J 0 bases, with 11 bases left between them.

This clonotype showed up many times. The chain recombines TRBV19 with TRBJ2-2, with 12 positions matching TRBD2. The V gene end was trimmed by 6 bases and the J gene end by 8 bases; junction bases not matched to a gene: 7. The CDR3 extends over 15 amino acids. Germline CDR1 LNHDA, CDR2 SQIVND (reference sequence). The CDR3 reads CASRPSGRAEGELFF. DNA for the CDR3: TGTGCCAGTAGGCCTAGCGGGAGGGCCGAGGGGGAGCTGTTTTTT.

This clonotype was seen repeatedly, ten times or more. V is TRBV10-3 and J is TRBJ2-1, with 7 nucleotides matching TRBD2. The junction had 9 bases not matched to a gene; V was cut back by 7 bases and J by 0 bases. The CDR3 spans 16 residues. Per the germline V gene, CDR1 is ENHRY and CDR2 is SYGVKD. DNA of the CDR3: TGTGCCATCACGCGATGGCGGGAGAGCTCCTACAATGAGCAGTTCTTC. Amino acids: CAITRWRESSYNEQFF.